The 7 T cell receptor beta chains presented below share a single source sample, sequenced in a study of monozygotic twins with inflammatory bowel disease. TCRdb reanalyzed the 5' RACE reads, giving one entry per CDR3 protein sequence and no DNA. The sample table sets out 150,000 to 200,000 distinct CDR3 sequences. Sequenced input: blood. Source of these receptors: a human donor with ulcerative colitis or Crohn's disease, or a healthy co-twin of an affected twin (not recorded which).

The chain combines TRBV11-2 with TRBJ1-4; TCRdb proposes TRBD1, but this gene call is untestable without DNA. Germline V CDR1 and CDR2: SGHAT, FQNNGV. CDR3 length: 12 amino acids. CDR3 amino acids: CASSTGNEKLFF. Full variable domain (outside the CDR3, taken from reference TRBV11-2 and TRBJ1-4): EAGVAQSPRYKIIEKRQSVAFWCNPISGHATLYWYQQILGQGPKLLIQFQNNGVVDDSQLPKDRFSAERLKGVDSTLKIQPAKLEDSAVYLCASSTGNEKLFFGSGTQLSVL.

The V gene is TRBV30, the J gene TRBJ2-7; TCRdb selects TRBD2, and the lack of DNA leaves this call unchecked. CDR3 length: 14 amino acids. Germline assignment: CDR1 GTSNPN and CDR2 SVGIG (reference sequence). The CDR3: CAWKHGLAYYEQYF.

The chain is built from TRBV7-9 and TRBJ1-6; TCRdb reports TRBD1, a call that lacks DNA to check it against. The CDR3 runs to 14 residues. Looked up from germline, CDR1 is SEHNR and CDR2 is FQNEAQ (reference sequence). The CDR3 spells CASRSQGANSPLHF. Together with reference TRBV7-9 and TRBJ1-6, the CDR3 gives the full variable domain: DTGVSQNPRHKITKRGQNVTFRCDPISEHNRLYWYRQTLGQGPEFLTYFQNEAQLEKSRLLSDRFSAERPKGSFSTLEIQRTEQGDSAMYLCASRSQGANSPLHFGNGTRLTVT.

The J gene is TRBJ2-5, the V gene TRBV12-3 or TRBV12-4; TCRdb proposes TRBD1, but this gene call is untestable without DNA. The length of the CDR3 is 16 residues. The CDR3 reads CASNPGSLLSKETQYF.

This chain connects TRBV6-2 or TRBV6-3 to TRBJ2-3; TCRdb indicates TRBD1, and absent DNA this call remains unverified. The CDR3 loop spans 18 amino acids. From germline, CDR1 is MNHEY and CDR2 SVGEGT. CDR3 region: CASRPGQGRGYSTDTQYF.

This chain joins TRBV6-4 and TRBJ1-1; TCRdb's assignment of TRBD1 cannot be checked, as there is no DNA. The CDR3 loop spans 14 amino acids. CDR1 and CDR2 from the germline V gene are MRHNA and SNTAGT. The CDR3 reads CASSPTGFGTEAFF.

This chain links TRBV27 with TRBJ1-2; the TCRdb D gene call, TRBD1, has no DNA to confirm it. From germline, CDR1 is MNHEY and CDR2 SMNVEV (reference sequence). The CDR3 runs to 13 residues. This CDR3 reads CASSIYRDTGYTF.